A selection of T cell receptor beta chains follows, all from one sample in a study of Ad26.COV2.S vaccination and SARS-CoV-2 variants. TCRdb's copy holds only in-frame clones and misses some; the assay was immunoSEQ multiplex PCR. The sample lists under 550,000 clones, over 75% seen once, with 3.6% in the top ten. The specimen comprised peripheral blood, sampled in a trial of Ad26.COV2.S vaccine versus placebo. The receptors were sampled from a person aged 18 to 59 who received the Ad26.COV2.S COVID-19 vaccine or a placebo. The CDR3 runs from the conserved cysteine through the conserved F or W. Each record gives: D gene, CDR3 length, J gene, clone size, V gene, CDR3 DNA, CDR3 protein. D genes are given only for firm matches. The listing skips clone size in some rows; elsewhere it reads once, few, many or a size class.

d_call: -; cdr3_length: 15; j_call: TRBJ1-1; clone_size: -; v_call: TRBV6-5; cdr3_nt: TGTGCCAGCCGCCTTTTTCGGTCAGAGAACACTGAAGCTTTCTTT; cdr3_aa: CASRLFRSENTEAFF
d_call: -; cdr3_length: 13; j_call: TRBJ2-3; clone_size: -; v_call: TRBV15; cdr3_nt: TGTGCCACCAGCAGAGTTGGGGAAGATACGCAGTATTTT; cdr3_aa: CATSRVGEDTQYF
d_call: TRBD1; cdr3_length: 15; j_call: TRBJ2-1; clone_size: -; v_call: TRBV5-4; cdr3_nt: TGTGCCAGCAACCCGGAGGGGACAGGGTACAATGAGCAGTTCTTC; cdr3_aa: CASNPEGTGYNEQFF
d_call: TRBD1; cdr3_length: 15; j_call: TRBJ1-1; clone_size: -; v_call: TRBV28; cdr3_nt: TGTGCCAGCCGAGACAGGGGCCGTATGAACACTGAAGCTTTCTTT; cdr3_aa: CASRDRGRMNTEAFF
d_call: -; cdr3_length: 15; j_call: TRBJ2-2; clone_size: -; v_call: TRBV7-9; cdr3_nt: TGTGCCAGCAGCTTAATAGGGGTCAACACCGGGGAGCTGTTTTTT; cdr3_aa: CASSLIGVNTGELFF
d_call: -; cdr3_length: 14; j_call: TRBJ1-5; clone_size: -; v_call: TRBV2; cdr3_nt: TGTGCCAGCAATGGGAAAGGGCGAGATCAGCCCCAGCATTTT; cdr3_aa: CASNGKGRDQPQHF
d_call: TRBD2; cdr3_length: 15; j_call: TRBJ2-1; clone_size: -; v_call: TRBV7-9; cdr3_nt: TGTGCCAGCTCCTTAGCGGGGGGGCATGTGGATGAGCAGTTCTTC; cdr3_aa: CASSLAGGHVDEQFF
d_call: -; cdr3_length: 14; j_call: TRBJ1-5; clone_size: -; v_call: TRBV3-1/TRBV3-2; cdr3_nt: TGTGCCAGCAGCCCCGTGTGTAGCAATCAGCCCCAGCATTTT; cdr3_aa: CASSPVCSNQPQHF
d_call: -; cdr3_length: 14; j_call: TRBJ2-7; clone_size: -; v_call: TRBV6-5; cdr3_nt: TGTGCCAGCAGTTACGCCCGGGCCAACTACGAGCAGTACTTC; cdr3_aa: CASSYARANYEQYF
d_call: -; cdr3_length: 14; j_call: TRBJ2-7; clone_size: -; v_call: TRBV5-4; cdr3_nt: TGTGCCAGCAGCATGATGGGTAGCTCCTACGAGCAGTACTTC; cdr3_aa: CASSMMGSSYEQYF
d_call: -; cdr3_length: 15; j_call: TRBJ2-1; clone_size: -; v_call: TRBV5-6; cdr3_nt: TGTGCCAGCAGCTTCTTCGACAGGTCTCACAATGAGCAGTTCTTC; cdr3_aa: CASSFFDRSHNEQFF
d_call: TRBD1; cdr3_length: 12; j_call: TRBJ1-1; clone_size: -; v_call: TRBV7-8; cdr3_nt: TGTGCCAGCAGCCCAGCAGACAGGGGGGCTTTCTTT; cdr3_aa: CASSPADRGAFF
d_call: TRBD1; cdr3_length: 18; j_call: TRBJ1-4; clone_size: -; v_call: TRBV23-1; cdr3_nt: TGCGCCAGCAGTCAGCGACTTTCTTACGGGACAGGGGTAAGAAAACTGTTTTTT; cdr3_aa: CASSQRLSYGTGVRKLFF
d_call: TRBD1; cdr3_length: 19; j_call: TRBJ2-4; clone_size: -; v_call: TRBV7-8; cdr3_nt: TGTGCCAGCAGCCAGGGACAGGCCGCAGGTATTCGTACCAAAAACATTCAGTACTTC; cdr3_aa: CASSQGQAAGIRTKNIQYF
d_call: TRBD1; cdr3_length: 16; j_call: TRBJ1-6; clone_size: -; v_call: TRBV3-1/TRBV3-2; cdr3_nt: TGTGCCAGCAGCCCCCGACAGGGTCGGGATAATTCACCCCTCCACTTT; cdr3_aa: CASSPRQGRDNSPLHF
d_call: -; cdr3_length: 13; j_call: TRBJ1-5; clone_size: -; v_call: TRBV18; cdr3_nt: TGTGCCAGCTCACCCCCGCCTGGGCAGCCCCAGCATTTT; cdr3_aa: CASSPPPGQPQHF
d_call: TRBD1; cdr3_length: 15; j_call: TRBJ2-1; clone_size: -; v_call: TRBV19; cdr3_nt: TGTGCCAGTAGTATACCGGGACAGGACCTTTATGAGCAGTTCTTC; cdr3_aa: CASSIPGQDLYEQFF
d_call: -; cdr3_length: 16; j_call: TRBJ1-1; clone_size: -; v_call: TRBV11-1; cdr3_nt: TGTGCCAGCAGCCGTCGACAGGACGGTCTTTTCAGGGAAGCTTTCTTT; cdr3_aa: CASSRRQDGLFREAFF
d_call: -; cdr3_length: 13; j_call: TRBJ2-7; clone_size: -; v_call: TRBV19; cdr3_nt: TGTGCCAGTAGTCGGCAGGGTGCCTACGAGCAGTACTTC; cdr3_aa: CASSRQGAYEQYF
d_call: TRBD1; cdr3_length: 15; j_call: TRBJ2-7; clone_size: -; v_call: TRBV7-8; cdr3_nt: TGTGCCAGCAGCCGCTCGACAGGGGGCCTCAACGAGCAGTACTTC; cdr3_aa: CASSRSTGGLNEQYF
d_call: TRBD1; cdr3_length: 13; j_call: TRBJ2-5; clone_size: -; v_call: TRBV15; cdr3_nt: TGTGCCACCCACCCAGGGGGTCCAGAGACCCAGTACTTC; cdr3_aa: CATHPGGPETQYF
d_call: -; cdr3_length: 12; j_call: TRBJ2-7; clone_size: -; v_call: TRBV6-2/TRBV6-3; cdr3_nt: TGTGCCAGCAGTCGACCTTCGTACGAGCAGTACTTC; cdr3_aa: CASSRPSYEQYF
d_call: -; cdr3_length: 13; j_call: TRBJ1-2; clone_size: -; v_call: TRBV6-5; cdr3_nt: TGTGCCAGCAGATCCAGGGTCAGCTATGGCTACACCTTC; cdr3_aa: CASRSRVSYGYTF
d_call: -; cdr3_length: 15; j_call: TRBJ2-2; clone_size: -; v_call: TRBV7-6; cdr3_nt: TGTGCCAGCAGCCGCGGGACCGGGGTCTCCGGGGAGCTGTTTTTT; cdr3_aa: CASSRGTGVSGELFF
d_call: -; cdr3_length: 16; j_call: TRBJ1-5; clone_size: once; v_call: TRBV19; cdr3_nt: TGTGCCAGTAGTATAATCCGGGACCCAGGCTTGAAGCCCCAGCATTTT; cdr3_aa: CASSIIRDPGLKPQHF
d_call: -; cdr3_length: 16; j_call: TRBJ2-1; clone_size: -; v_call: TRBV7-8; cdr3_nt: TGTGCCAGCAGCTCGGGGGTAGGGGTCAGCGGGAATGAGCAGTTCTTC; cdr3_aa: CASSSGVGVSGNEQFF
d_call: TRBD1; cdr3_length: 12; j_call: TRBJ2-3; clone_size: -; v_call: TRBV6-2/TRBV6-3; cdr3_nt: TGTGCCAGCAGTCGAACAGGGGAAGAGGAGTATTTT; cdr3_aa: CASSRTGEEEYF
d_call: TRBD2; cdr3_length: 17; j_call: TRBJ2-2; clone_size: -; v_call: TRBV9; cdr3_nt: TGTGCCAGCAGCGCGAGTAGCGGGGGGGCGCGCACCGGGGAGCTGTTTTTT; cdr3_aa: CASSASSGGARTGELFF
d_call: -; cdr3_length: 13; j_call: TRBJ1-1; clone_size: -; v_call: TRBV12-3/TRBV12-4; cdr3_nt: TGTGCCAGCAGCCCATCCAGGGGAGGCAGAGCTTTCTTT; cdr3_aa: CASSPSRGGRAFF
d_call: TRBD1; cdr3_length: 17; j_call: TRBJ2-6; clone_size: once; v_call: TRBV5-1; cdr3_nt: TGCGCCAGCAGCTTTCAGACAGGGTTTACTGGGGCCAACGTCCTGACTTTC; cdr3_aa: CASSFQTGFTGANVLTF
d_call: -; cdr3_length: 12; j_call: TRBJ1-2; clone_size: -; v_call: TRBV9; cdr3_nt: TGTGCCAGCAGCGCAACAGGGTATGGCTACACCTTC; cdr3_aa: CASSATGYGYTF
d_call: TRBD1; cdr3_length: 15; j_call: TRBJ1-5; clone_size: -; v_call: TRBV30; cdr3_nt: TGTGCCTGGAACAGGGGCGAACACACCAATCAGCCCCAGCATTTT; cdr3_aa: CAWNRGEHTNQPQHF
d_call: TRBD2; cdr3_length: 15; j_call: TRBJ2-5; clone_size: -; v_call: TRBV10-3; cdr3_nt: TGTGCCATCAGTGATGGGACTACCAACCAAGAGACCCAGTACTTC; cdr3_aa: CAISDGTTNQETQYF
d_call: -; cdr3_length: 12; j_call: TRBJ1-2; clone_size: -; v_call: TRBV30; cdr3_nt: TGTGCCTGGACTGGGGGGGACTATGGCTACACCTTC; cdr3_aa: CAWTGGDYGYTF
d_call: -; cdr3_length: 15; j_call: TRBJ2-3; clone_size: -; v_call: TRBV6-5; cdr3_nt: TGTGCCTCCCAACGGGGCCAGCGGGCCACAGATACGCAGTATTTT; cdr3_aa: CASQRGQRATDTQYF
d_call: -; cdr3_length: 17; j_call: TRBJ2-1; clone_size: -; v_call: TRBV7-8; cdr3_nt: TGTGCCAGCAGCTTAGGGTGGGGTCCACAGGGAGGACATCAGCAGTTCTTC; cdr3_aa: CASSLGWGPQGGHQQFF
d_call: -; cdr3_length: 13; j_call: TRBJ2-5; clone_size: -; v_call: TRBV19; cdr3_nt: TGTGCCAGTAGTATTAGGGGGGAAGAGACCCAGTACTTC; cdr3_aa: CASSIRGEETQYF
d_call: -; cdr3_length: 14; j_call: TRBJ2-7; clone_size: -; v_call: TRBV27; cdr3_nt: TGTGCCAGCAGTCTGGGGCGGCTCTCCTACGAGCAGTACTTC; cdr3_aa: CASSLGRLSYEQYF
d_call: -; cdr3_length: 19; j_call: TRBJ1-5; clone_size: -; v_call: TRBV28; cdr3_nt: TGTGCCAGCAGTTTACGTGGGCCGGCGGGTGGCTCCCTATTTTCGTCCCAGCATTTT; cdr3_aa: CASSLRGPAGGSLFSSQHF
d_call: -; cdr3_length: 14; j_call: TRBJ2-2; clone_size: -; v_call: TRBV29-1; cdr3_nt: TGCAGCATCTTGGCAGCCTCGAACACCGGGGAGCTGTTTTTT; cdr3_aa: CSILAASNTGELFF
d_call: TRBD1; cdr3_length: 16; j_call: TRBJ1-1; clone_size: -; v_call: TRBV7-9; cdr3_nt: TGTGCCAGCAGCTTCGGGGGAGGACAGGGGGCCGGTGAAGCTTTCTTT; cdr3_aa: CASSFGGGQGAGEAFF
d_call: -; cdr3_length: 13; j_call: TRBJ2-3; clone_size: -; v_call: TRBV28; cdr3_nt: TGTGCCAGCTTAAAAGCGGACGTTGATACGCAGTATTTT; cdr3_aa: CASLKADVDTQYF
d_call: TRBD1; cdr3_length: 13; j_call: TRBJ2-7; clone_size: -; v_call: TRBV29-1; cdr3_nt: TGCAGCGTCAACAGGGGATCTTTCCACGAGCAGTACTTC; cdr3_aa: CSVNRGSFHEQYF
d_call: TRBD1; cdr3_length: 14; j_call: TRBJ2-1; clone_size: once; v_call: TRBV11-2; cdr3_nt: TGTGCCAGCAGTATGGACAGGTTCGACAATGAGCAGTTCTTC; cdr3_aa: CASSMDRFDNEQFF
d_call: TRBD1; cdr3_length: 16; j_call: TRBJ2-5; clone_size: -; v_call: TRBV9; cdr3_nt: TGTGCCAGCAGCCGTGCGGGACAGGGTATTCAAGAGACCCAGTACTTC; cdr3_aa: CASSRAGQGIQETQYF
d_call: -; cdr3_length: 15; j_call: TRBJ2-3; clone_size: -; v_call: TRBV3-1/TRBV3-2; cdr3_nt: TGTGCCAGCAGCCAAAGGGGTTCGGGCACAGATACGCAGTATTTT; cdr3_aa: CASSQRGSGTDTQYF
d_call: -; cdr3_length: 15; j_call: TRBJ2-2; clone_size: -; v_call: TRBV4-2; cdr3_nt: TGTGCCAGCAGCCAAGATCGGGGAGCTACCGGGGAGCTGTTTTTT; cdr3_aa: CASSQDRGATGELFF
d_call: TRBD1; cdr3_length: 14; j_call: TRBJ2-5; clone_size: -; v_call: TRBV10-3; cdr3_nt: TGTGCCATCAACCCGGGACAGGGCCAAGAGACCCAGTACTTC; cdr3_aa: CAINPGQGQETQYF
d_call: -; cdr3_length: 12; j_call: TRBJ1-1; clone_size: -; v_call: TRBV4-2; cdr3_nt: TGTGCCAGCAGCCAAGCTAACACTGAAGCTTTCTTT; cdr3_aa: CASSQANTEAFF
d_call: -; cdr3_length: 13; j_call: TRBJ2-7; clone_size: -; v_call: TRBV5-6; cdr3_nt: TGTGCCAGCAGCTCCCGCGGCAGGGGCGAGCAGTACTTC; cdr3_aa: CASSSRGRGEQYF
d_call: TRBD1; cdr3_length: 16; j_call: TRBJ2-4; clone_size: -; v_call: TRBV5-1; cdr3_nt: TGCGCCAGCAGCTTGGTGTCAGGGGGCGCTGAGGACATTCAGTACTTC; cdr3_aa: CASSLVSGGAEDIQYF
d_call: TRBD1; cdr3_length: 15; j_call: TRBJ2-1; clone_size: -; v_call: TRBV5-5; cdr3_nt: TGTGCCAGCAGCTTTCACCCGGCACAGGGGAATGAGCAGTTCTTC; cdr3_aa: CASSFHPAQGNEQFF